This T cell receptor (beta chain) was obtained from a study of blood T cell repertoires in COVID-19. Across the study: PBMCs, B-cell-depleted T cells, or T cells provided the cDNA or gDNA that made up the material.

Germline CDR1 is SGHKS and CDR2 is YYEKEE (reference sequence). The V and J ends lost 2 bases and 0 bases respectively, with 6 bases between them. The CDR3 loop spans 13 amino acids. Here immunoSEQ multiplex PCR was the method, and the copy in TCRdb shows in-frame clones only, minus some. Among tens of thousands of clones listed, 65% to 90% were seen once. The sequence was obtained from an elderly man with acute or convalescent COVID-19. V is TRBV5-5 and J is TRBJ2-7; no definite D call. Sequencing was performed on peripheral blood. DNA for the CDR3: TGTGCCAGCAGCTTAAGGAGCTCCTACGAGCAGTACTTC. Residues: CASSLRSSYEQYF.